Below, 32 T cell receptor beta chains from the same sample are listed, as sequenced in a study of T-cell memory formation after mild COVID-19. TCRdb called the 5' RACE reads again in MiXCR, with one record for every CDR3 protein. This table holds around 200,000 distinct CDR3 sequences, roughly a fifth found once. Sequenced: PBMCs or a T cell subset sorted from them (not recorded which). Receptors were obtained from an adult woman who had mild COVID-19 (a few samples of this study predate the infection). Cell type and time point are not known.

This chain uses TRBV30 with TRBJ2-7, with a weak D call TRBD1 (5 bases). Germline V gene data show CDR1 as GTSNPN and CDR2 as SVGIG (reference sequence). The length of the CDR3 is 13 residues. V was shortened by 5 bases and J by 4 bases, with 15 bases between the two germline ends. CDR3: CAWAPKGNYEQYF. In nucleotides, the CDR3 is TGTGCCTGGGCGCCCAAGGGGAATTACGAGCAGTACTTC.

This clonotype was seen repeatedly, ten times or more. The J gene is TRBJ2-5, the V gene TRBV7-9; the D is unclear. Trimming pared 5 bases from V and 4 bases from J, leaving 14 bases between. The length of the CDR3 is 14 residues. CDR1 SEHNR and CDR2 FQNEAQ come from the germline V gene (reference sequence). In DNA, the CDR3 is TGTGCCAGCAGCCCGATGACAATCTCAGAGACCCAGTACTTC. It codes for CASSPMTISETQYF.

This sequence joins TRBV12-3 or TRBV12-4 and TRBJ2-3; unclear D gene. The germline V and J ends were trimmed by 7 bases and 6 bases, with 14 bases remaining between them. The CDR3 has 13 residues. The CDR3 here is CASTPGNDDTQYF. In DNA form, the CDR3 reads TGTGCCAGCACCCCGGGCAATGATGATACGCAGTATTTT.

In this sample, this clonotype turned up a few times. The chain carries TRBV5-6 and TRBJ2-1; D is perhaps TRBD1 (6 bases). CDR3 size: 16 residues. Looked up from germline, CDR1 is SGHDT and CDR2 is YYEEEE. Between the trimmed V and J ends, which lost 4 bases and 0 bases, there was a span of 14 bases. This CDR3 is CASSPGGLSSYNEQFF. In DNA form, the CDR3 reads TGTGCCAGCAGCCCTGGGGGCCTTAGCTCCTACAATGAGCAGTTCTTC.

This sequence joins TRBV9 and TRBJ2-7, with TRBD2 matching over 9 bases. Germline lookup yields CDR1 SGDLS and CDR2 YYNGEE. J lost 3 bases, V lost 0 bases, and 7 bases had no gene match. The CDR3 length is 16 residues. The CDR3 protein is CASSVGAGGEGYEQYF. The CDR3 bases are TGTGCCAGCAGCGTAGGAGCGGGAGGAGAAGGCTACGAGCAGTACTTC. Full variable domain (outside the CDR3, taken from reference TRBV9 and TRBJ2-7): DSGVTQTPKHLITATGQRVTLRCSPRSGDLSVYWYQQSLDQGLQFLIQYYNGEERAKGNILERFSAQQFPDLHSELNLSSLELGDSALYFCASSVGAGGEGYEQYFGPGTRLTVT.

The chain carries TRBV12-3 or TRBV12-4 and TRBJ2-3, with 16 bases matching TRBD2. Trimming cost V 6 bases and J 4 bases; bases outside gene matches: 7. This CDR3 has 17 amino acids. This CDR3 reads CASSSGTSGRGPDTQYF. The CDR3 DNA is TGTGCCAGCAGCTCCGGGACTAGCGGGAGGGGGCCAGATACGCAGTATTTT.

This clonotype was observed many times. The V and J genes are TRBV24-1 and TRBJ2-1, with D maybe TRBD1 (6 bases). The CDR3 runs 12 residues. Trimming took off 1 base at V and 15 bases at J, with 12 bases between the two ends. Germline CDR1 reads KGHDR; CDR2 reads SFDVKD. Here the CDR3 reads CATSDLSDSRFF. The CDR3 DNA is TGTGCCACCAGTGATTTATCGGACAGTCGGTTCTTC.

This clonotype appeared a few times. The V call is TRBV4-2, the J call TRBJ2-1; D not certain. From germline, CDR1 is LGHNA and CDR2 YNFKEQ. Between the trimmed V and J ends, which lost 1 base and 9 bases, there was a span of 4 bases. The CDR3 is 11 amino acids. The CDR3 DNA reads as TGTGCCAGCAGCCAAGGGATTGAGCAGTTCTTC. Its translation is CASSQGIEQFF.

The chain is built from TRBV3-1 and TRBJ2-7; the D gene is possibly TRBD1 (5 bases). Germline V gene data show CDR1 as LGHDT and CDR2 as YNNKEL (reference sequence). This CDR3 is built from 16 residues. V lost 4 bases, J lost 5 bases, and 21 bases lay in between. The CDR3: CASSPKYGQGWHEQYF. The CDR3 bases are TGTGCCAGCAGCCCAAAATACGGCCAGGGCTGGCACGAGCAGTACTTC.

This clonotype occurred a few times. The chain employs TRBV13 and TRBJ2-1; D gene ambiguous. Trimming cost V 4 bases and J 6 bases, with 10 bases left between them. Germline V CDR1 and CDR2: PRHDT, FYEKMQ (reference sequence). The CDR3 is 13 amino acids. The chain's CDR3 is CASSSAQFNEQFF. The CDR3 region has the DNA TGTGCCAGCAGCTCCGCCCAGTTCAATGAGCAGTTCTTC.

This clonotype showed up just a few times. This chain joins TRBV4-3 and TRBJ2-5, with 10 bases identical to TRBD1. After removal of 0 bases from V and 7 bases from J, the junction contained 8 bases not matched to a gene. The CDR3 is 16 residues long. CDR1 is LGHNA and CDR2 is YSLEER in the germline V gene. The CDR3 protein is CASSQDRQGADGTQYF. The CDR3 DNA reads TGCGCCAGCAGCCAAGATCGACAGGGGGCGGACGGGACCCAGTACTTC.

CDR3 sequence reads: CASSQGQENSPLHF. The CDR3 region has the DNA TGCGCCAGCAGCCAGGGACAGGAGAATTCACCCCTCCACTTT. The rearrangement joins TRBV4-3 to TRBJ1-6; 8 nucleotides line up with TRBD1. CDR1 is LGHNA and CDR2 is YSLEER in the germline V gene. The length of the CDR3 is 14 residues. Germline trimming cut 3 bases from V and 7 bases from J; bases unmatched to any gene: 2.

This clonotype was seen only a few times. The chain has TRBV5-1 and TRBJ2-7; maybe TRBD1 (6 bases). Trimming took 4 bases from V and 5 from J, leaving 16 bases between them. Germline CDR1 is SGHRS and CDR2 is YFSETQ. CDR3 size: 14 residues. The CDR3 coding sequence is TGCGCCAGCAGCACACAGGGTTCTAGAGACGAGCAGTACTTC. Translated: CASSTQGSRDEQYF.

This clonotype occurred many times. The chain carries TRBV27 and TRBJ2-7, with unresolved D. CDR3 size: 13 residues. The germline gives CDR1 MNHEY, CDR2 SMNVEV (reference sequence). Trimming stripped 8 bases from V and 3 bases from J, with 14 bases between. The chain's CDR3 is CASSPPGGYEQYF. The CDR3 DNA is TGTGCCAGCTCTCCCCCGGGCGGCTACGAGCAGTACTTC.

This clonotype has just a few counts. This chain joins TRBV7-8 and TRBJ1-1; 8 positions match TRBD1. The V and J ends lost 2 bases and 8 bases, in that order; junction bases with no gene match: 10. The CDR3 sequence is 15 residues long. Germline CDR1 SGHVS, CDR2 FQNEAQ. The CDR3 DNA reads TGTGCCAGCAGCTTACCTCAGGGGGCCGCCCGAGAAGCTTTCTTT. As protein: CASSLPQGAAREAFF.

The V call is TRBV7-8, the J call TRBJ2-2; perhaps TRBD1 as D (6 bases). The CDR3 consists of 15 residues. V was cut by 5 bases and J by 7 bases, with 17 bases left in between. The V gene's germline CDR1 is SGHVS and CDR2 FQNEAQ. The CDR3 DNA reads as TGTGCCAGCAGCCACGAACAGGGTCGGGACGGGGAGCTGTTTTTT. It encodes CASSHEQGRDGELFF.

The V and J genes are TRBV20-1 and TRBJ2-2; D is unclear. In germline, CDR1 is DFQATT, CDR2 SNEGSKA (reference sequence). This CDR3 spans 14 amino acids. V was cut by 5 bases and J by 2 bases, with 12 bases left in between. CDR3 sequence reads: CSAVQGANTGELFF. In DNA, the CDR3 is TGCAGTGCTGTCCAAGGAGCCAACACCGGGGAGCTGTTTTTT.

This clonotype showed up just a few times. V and J are TRBV7-9 and TRBJ2-1, with 7 bases matching TRBD1. Trimming cost V 1 base and J 6 bases; bases outside gene matches: 15. Germline CDR1 is SEHNR and CDR2 is FQNEAQ (reference sequence). The CDR3 covers 18 residues. The CDR3 sequence is CASSLVLVSGQRFNEQFF. The CDR3 bases are TGTGCCAGCAGCTTAGTTTTGGTTTCGGGACAGCGATTCAATGAGCAGTTCTTC.

V gene TRBV7-9 combines with J gene TRBJ2-1, with D unclear. The length of the CDR3 is 15 residues. Trimming took off 5 bases at V and 5 bases at J, with 16 bases between the two ends. CDR1 and CDR2 (germline): SEHNR, FQNEAQ (reference sequence). The CDR3 loop reads CASSPPPSTDNEQFF. The CDR3 region has the DNA TGTGCCAGCAGCCCCCCCCCCAGCACCGACAATGAGCAGTTCTTC.

This clonotype was seen a handful of times. The chain's CDR3 is CASSLSGGAPDTQYF. As DNA, the CDR3 is TGTGCCAGCAGCTTATCGGGGGGGGCTCCAGATACGCAGTATTTT. V gene TRBV7-8 combines with J gene TRBJ2-3; 8 bases line up with TRBD2. Unmatched junction bases numbered 5, after V lost 2 bases and J lost 4 bases. The CDR3 has 15 amino acids. Germline CDR1 is SGHVS and CDR2 is FQNEAQ. The complete variable domain, with remaining parts taken from reference TRBV7-8 and TRBJ2-3, reads GAGVSQSPRYKVAKRGQDVALRCDPISGHVSLFWYQQALGQGPEFLTYFQNEAQLDKSGLPSDRFFAERPEGSVSTLKIQRTQQEDSAVYLCASSLSGGAPDTQYFGPGTRLTVL.

The chain carries TRBV5-1 and TRBJ1-1; a possible D gene is TRBD1 (5 bases). Trimming shortened V by 3 bases and J by 2 bases, and 11 bases separated the two germline ends. The CDR3 is made up of 14 amino acids. CDR1 and CDR2 (germline): SGHRS, YFSETQ. The CDR3 region has the DNA TGCGCCAGCAGCTCGGGGGACGGTAACACTGAAGCTTTCTTT. The encoded protein is CASSSGDGNTEAFF.

The rearrangement joins TRBV10-2 to TRBJ2-5; D is perhaps TRBD2 (6 bases). This CDR3 has 15 amino acids. CDR1 is WSHSY and CDR2 is SAAADI in the germline V gene. V lost 2 bases to trimming and J lost 2 bases, with 12 bases between them. The CDR3: CASSERSGEQETQYF. The CDR3, as DNA: TGCGCCAGCAGTGAGAGATCGGGGGAGCAAGAGACCCAGTACTTC.

This clonotype has at least ten counts. Germline and junction disagree at one end, which may indicate a read error. The chain couples TRBV4-3 to TRBJ2-1; TRBD2 agrees at 11 bases. The CDR3 spans 15 residues. Looked up from germline, CDR1 is LGHNA and CDR2 is YSLEER. The CDR3 here is CASSQGTSGYNEQFF. Written as DNA, the CDR3 is TGTGCCAGCAGCCAAGGGACTAGCGGTTACAATGAGCAGTTCTTC.

This clonotype was observed a few times. The V gene is TRBV6-5, the J gene TRBJ1-2; the D gene is possibly TRBD1 (5 bases). Per germline, CDR1 MNHEY and CDR2 SVGAGI. CDR3 length: 16 residues. The V and J ends lost 2 bases and 4 bases respectively, with 17 bases between them. The CDR3 spells CASSYRGGAQSYGYTF. CDR3 coding DNA: TGTGCCAGCAGTTACCGCGGCGGGGCGCAGAGCTATGGCTACACCTTC.

The sample holds a few counts of this clonotype. The gene calls are TRBV4-3 and TRBJ2-7, with 10 bases fitting TRBD1. V shed 4 bases, J shed 2 bases, and the junction held 5 bases outside the gene matches. Germline V gene lookup returns CDR1 LGHNA and CDR2 YSLEER. This CDR3 has 15 residues. In nucleotides, the CDR3 is TGCGCCAGCAGCCCTGGGGGACAGGGGACCTACGAGCAGTACTTC. Encoded protein: CASSPGGQGTYEQYF.

This chain uses TRBV7-2 with TRBJ2-1; D possibly corresponds to TRBD2 (6 bases). The germline gives CDR1 SGHTA, CDR2 FQGNSA. V lost 5 bases and J 0 bases, leaving 14 bases between the germline ends. The CDR3 has 16 amino acids. CDR3 protein: CASSPLAGGSYNEQFF. The CDR3 coding sequence is TGTGCCAGCAGCCCACTAGCCGGGGGCTCCTACAATGAGCAGTTCTTC. Using reference TRBV7-2 and TRBJ2-1 for the parts outside the CDR3, the full variable domain is GAGVSQSPSNKVTEKGKDVELRCDPISGHTALYWYRQSLGQGLEFLIYFQGNSAPDKSGLPSDRFSAERTGGSVSTLTIQRTQQEDSAVYLCASSPLAGGSYNEQFFGPGTRLTVL.

The chain is built from TRBV5-8 and TRBJ2-7, with 11 bases matching TRBD1. The CDR3 covers 15 residues. The V segment lost 0 bases and the J segment 7 bases; nucleotides outside the gene matches: 6. Germline V lookup: CDR1 SGHTS, CDR2 YDEGEE. For the CDR3, the DNA is TGTGCCAGCAGCTTGGCCCCGGGACAGGGGGAAGAGCAGTACTTC. As protein: CASSLAPGQGEEQYF.

The chain uses TRBV5-1 and TRBJ2-3; no definite D call. Germline V gives CDR1 SGHRS, CDR2 YFSETQ. This CDR3 has 14 amino acids. Deletions cut 4 bases from V and 1 base from J, with 10 bases between. This CDR3 is CASSPGQGTDTQYF. The CDR3 DNA reads as TGCGCCAGCAGCCCCGGCCAGGGCACAGATACGCAGTATTTT.

This chain links TRBV7-2 with TRBJ2-7; D perhaps matches TRBD2 (6 bases). The CDR3 consists of 16 residues. Between the trimmed V and J ends, which lost 5 bases and 3 bases, there was a span of 20 bases. The germline V gene encodes CDR1 SGHTA and CDR2 FQGNSA. CDR3 nucleotide sequence: TGTGCCAGCAGCACCTCCGGGGGACGGTCCTACTACGAGCAGTACTTC. Protein product: CASSTSGGRSYYEQYF.

The sample holds many counts of this clonotype. The CDR3 sequence is CASSPGLVSSRSYNEQFF. The CDR3 nucleotides read TGTGCCAGCAGCCCGGGGCTAGTTAGTTCCCGCTCCTACAATGAGCAGTTCTTC. The chain combines TRBV9 with TRBJ2-1, with D possibly called TRBD1 or TRBD2 (5 bases each). The CDR3 length is 18 residues. Trimming left V 4 bases short and J 0 bases short, with 20 bases between. Germline values: CDR1 SGDLS, CDR2 YYNGEE.

The sample holds a few counts of this clonotype. The J gene is TRBJ1-1, the V gene TRBV7-2, with no clear D. The CDR3 extends over 13 amino acids. V lost 3 bases to trimming and J lost 0 bases, with 5 bases between them. Germline CDR1 reads SGHTA; CDR2 reads FQGNSA. The CDR3: CASSFWVNTEAFF. DNA of the CDR3: TGTGCCAGCAGCTTTTGGGTGAACACTGAAGCTTTCTTT.

There are a few counts of this clonotype. The J gene is TRBJ2-3, the V gene TRBV5-1; TRBD2 might be the D (6 bases). Germline values: CDR1 SGHRS, CDR2 YFSETQ. V shed 7 bases and J shed 5 bases, with 17 bases lying between them. This CDR3 has 14 amino acids. In nucleotides, the CDR3 is TGCGCCAGCCGGCGCGGGGTTGCGATAGATACGCAGTATTTT. Translating gives CASRRGVAIDTQYF.